Following are 25 T cell receptor beta chains from one sample sequenced in a study of CD8 T cells in Susac syndrome (dated by TCRdb to 2018 to 2020). Libraries came from the immunoSEQ multiplex PCR assay. RNA was extracted using the RNeasy kit, and about 0.45 to 1 microgram was reverse transcribed with random hexamers. The public reads were run again by TCRdb, first through fastp at Q25 and then through MiXCR, and only productive beta chains were kept. Each entry is one CDR3 protein sequence, shown with its most common DNA and genes. This sample has around 130,000 distinct CDR3 sequences in its table, and roughly 94% of those were observed once. The top ten clones comprise approximately 0.12% of the sample. Sequencing used CD4+ T cells from PBMCs. These receptors were obtained from a human donor with multiple sclerosis.

This chain joins TRBV3-1 and TRBJ1-1; D is uncertain. Germline CDR1 LGHDT, CDR2 YNNKEL (reference sequence). The CDR3 extends over 14 amino acids. V lost 4 bases and J 2 bases, leaving 11 bases between the germline ends. For the CDR3, the DNA is TGTGCCAGCAGCCGTTGGGGTCGTAACACTGAAGCTTTCTTT. Its protein product is CASSRWGRNTEAFF.

J is TRBJ2-4 and V is TRBV28; a possible D gene is TRBD1 (6 bases). This CDR3 region has 14 residues. Germline V gene data show CDR1 as MDHEN and CDR2 as SYDVKM. V was cut by 6 bases and J by 0 bases, with 9 bases left in between. CDR3 bases: TGTGCCAGCAGCAACAGGGTAGCCAAAAACATTCAGTACTTC. The encoded protein is CASSNRVAKNIQYF.

CDR3 DNA sequence: TGTGCCTGGAGTACCTCACACAGGGATGGTGGCTACACCTTC. Translated, it gives CAWSTSHRDGGYTF. The rearrangement links TRBV30 to TRBJ1-2; D is perhaps TRBD1 (6 bases). V dropped 2 bases and J dropped 7 bases, with 17 bases sitting between them. Germline CDR1 reads GTSNPN; CDR2 reads SVGIG (reference sequence). The CDR3 totals 14 residues. The full variable domain, rest sourced from reference TRBV30 and TRBJ1-2, is SQTIHQWPATLVQPVGSPLSLECTVEGTSNPNLYWYRQAAGRGLQLLFYSVGIGQISSEVPQNLSASRPQDRQFILSSKKLLLSDSGFYLCAWSTSHRDGGYTFGSGTRLTVV.

V gene TRBV19 combines with J gene TRBJ2-2; 9 nucleotides match TRBD2. CDR3 length: 17 amino acids. The V gene end was trimmed by 5 bases and the J gene end by 3 bases; junction bases not matched to a gene: 10. The V gene's germline CDR1 is LNHDA and CDR2 SQIVND (reference sequence). DNA for the CDR3: TGTGCCAGTAGTCCTAGCGGGATAGTTTCGTACACCGGGGAGCTGTTTTTT. Protein sequence: CASSPSGIVSYTGELFF.

The rearrangement links TRBV7-9 to TRBJ1-1; the D is unclear. The V end was cut by 0 bases, the J end by 4 bases, with 12 bases between. The CDR3 totals 15 residues. The germline CDR1 and CDR2 sequences are SEHNR and FQNEAQ (reference sequence). CDR3 nucleotides: TGTGCCAGCAGCTTAGCGGGCGGAGCTCTCACTGAAGCTTTCTTT. Its translation is CASSLAGGALTEAFF.

J is TRBJ2-2 and V is TRBV24-1; 14 bases fit TRBD2. CDR3 size: 20 residues. Losses at the gene ends were 8 bases for V and 0 bases for J; bases not matched to a gene: 13. Germline V CDR1 and CDR2: KGHDR, SFDVKD. CDR3 sequence reads: CATTPGETSGGDANTGELFF. The CDR3 DNA reads TGTGCCACCACCCCTGGGGAGACTAGCGGGGGGGACGCGAACACCGGGGAGCTGTTTTTT.

This chain's CDR3 is CSGTVIAGAVEETQYF. In DNA form, the CDR3 reads TGCAGTGGAACAGTGATTGCGGGGGCGGTGGAAGAGACCCAGTACTTC. The chain has TRBV20-1 and TRBJ2-5; maybe TRBD2 (7 bases). With 7 bases removed from V and 3 bases from J, the gap between germline ends came to 24 bases. The length of the CDR3 is 16 residues. Germline loops: CDR1 DFQATT, CDR2 SNEGSKA (reference sequence).

The sample holds one count of this clonotype. This chain links TRBV11-1 with TRBJ1-1, with 7 positions matching TRBD1. With 7 bases clipped from V and 5 bases from J, the junction kept 10 bases outside the gene matches. The CDR3 runs to 14 residues. The germline gives CDR1 SGHAT, CDR2 FQDESV (reference sequence). The CDR3 sequence is CASTPGQAGTEAFF. The CDR3 DNA reads TGTGCCAGCACCCCAGGACAGGCGGGGACTGAAGCTTTCTTT.

V and J are TRBV20-1 and TRBJ2-1; 9 nucleotides agree with TRBD1. Per the germline V gene, CDR1 is DFQATT and CDR2 is SNEGSKA (reference sequence). The CDR3 sequence is 14 residues long. V shed 6 bases, J shed 4 bases, and the junction held 7 bases outside the gene matches. The CDR3 loop is CSAMGQGKYNEQFF. CDR3 DNA sequence: TGCAGTGCCATGGGACAGGGTAAATACAATGAGCAGTTCTTC.

Of note for this clonotype: A read error may produce the germline difference seen at one junction end. The chain employs TRBV29-1 and TRBJ2-1, with 7 bases lining up with TRBD2. The germline gives CDR1 SQVTM, CDR2 ANQGSEA. There are 12 residues in the CDR3. CDR3 bases: TGCAGCGTTGAGAGCTCGGCCCTAGCGGAGGTCTTC. This sequence encodes CSVESSALAEVF.

The V call is TRBV6-5, the J call TRBJ1-2; a weak D match, TRBD1 (6 bases). Per the germline V gene, CDR1 is MNHEY and CDR2 is SVGAGI. The CDR3 is 13 amino acids. Trimming stripped 0 bases from V and 4 bases from J, with 6 bases between. The DNA of the CDR3 is TGTGCCAGCAGTTACTCGACAGGCTATGGCTACACCTTC. Amino acid sequence: CASSYSTGYGYTF.

The V gene is TRBV7-9, the J gene TRBJ2-1, with 7 bases lining up with TRBD1. The CDR3 sequence is 13 residues long. Unmatched junction bases numbered 3, after V lost 0 bases and J lost 10 bases. Germline V gene sequence: CDR1 SEHNR, CDR2 FQNEAQ (reference sequence). CDR3 amino acids: CASSLADRVEQFF. As DNA, the CDR3 is TGTGCCAGCAGCTTAGCAGACAGGGTAGAGCAGTTCTTC.

The chain joins TRBV20-1 to TRBJ1-2, with TRBD1 as a possible D gene (5 bases). With 3 bases removed from V and 0 bases from J, the gap between germline ends came to 8 bases. CDR3 size: 13 residues. Germline CDR1 DFQATT, CDR2 SNEGSKA (reference sequence). The CDR3: CSASIQANYGYTF. For the CDR3, the DNA is TGCAGTGCTAGCATACAGGCTAACTATGGCTACACCTTC.

The chain has TRBV5-1 and TRBJ2-7, with TRBD2 identical over 7 bases. Germline V gives CDR1 SGHRS, CDR2 YFSETQ. This CDR3 comprises 15 residues. Trimming at V came to 4 bases and at J to 6 bases, leaving 13 bases not matched to a gene. Here the CDR3 reads CASSRFRGGQGEQYF. CDR3 nucleotide sequence: TGCGCCAGCAGCCGGTTTCGGGGAGGGCAGGGCGAGCAGTACTTC.

The chain uses TRBV4-1 and TRBJ1-1; D remains unclear. The CDR3 extends over 13 amino acids. V was clipped by 0 bases and J by 4 bases, with 6 bases between them. Germline CDR1 and CDR2: MGHRA and YSYEKL. The chain's CDR3 is CASSQDRGTEAFF. CDR3 sequence (DNA): TGCGCCAGCAGCCAAGATCGGGGCACTGAAGCTTTCTTT.

CDR3 in DNA: TGCAGTGCTAGAGGAGATAGCGGACTCTACGAGCAGTACTTC. Residues: CSARGDSGLYEQYF. V and J are TRBV20-1 and TRBJ2-7, with D tentatively TRBD2 (6 bases). This CDR3 comprises 14 residues. Germline CDR1 reads DFQATT; CDR2 reads SNEGSKA (reference sequence). V was pared by 1 base and J by 3 bases, with 13 bases between.

The rearrangement uses TRBV19 and TRBJ2-1; 9 positions agree with TRBD2. The CDR3 has 15 amino acids. Germline CDR1 and CDR2: LNHDA and SQIVND (reference sequence). With 3 bases clipped from V and 8 bases from J, the junction kept 8 bases outside the gene matches. The CDR3 DNA sequence: TGTGCCAGTAGTATGGCACCTAGCGGGAAGGATGAGCAGTTCTTC. As protein: CASSMAPSGKDEQFF.

The rearrangement uses TRBV6-2 or TRBV6-3 and TRBJ2-7; 7 bases align to TRBD1. V shed 7 bases, J shed 6 bases, and the junction held 6 bases outside the gene matches. Germline V gives CDR1 MNHEY, CDR2 SVGEGT. CDR3 size: 12 residues. CDR3 DNA sequence: TGTGCCAGCAAGACAGGGAGCAGCGAGCAGTACTTC. Amino acids: CASKTGSSEQYF.

The rearrangement links TRBV19 to TRBJ2-7, with 9 bases lining up with TRBD1. V gave up 3 bases and J gave up 3 bases; unmatched junction bases: 3. CDR3 length equals 14 residues. Germline V gene lookup returns CDR1 LNHDA and CDR2 SQIVND (reference sequence). The CDR3 DNA is TGTGCCAGTAGTATCGACAGGGGGGTCTACGAGCAGTACTTC. Translated, it gives CASSIDRGVYEQYF.

This chain joins TRBV6-5 and TRBJ2-7, with D tentatively TRBD1 or TRBD2 (6 bases each). This CDR3 has 15 residues. CDR1 MNHEY and CDR2 SVGAGI come from the germline V gene. Between the trimmed V and J ends, which lost 8 bases and 7 bases, there was a span of 24 bases. The CDR3 region is CASPPPGQRRGEQYF. CDR3 coding DNA: TGTGCCAGCCCGCCCCCCGGACAGCGCCGGGGGGAGCAGTACTTC.

The chain has TRBV7-2 and TRBJ1-5; D is perhaps TRBD1 (5 bases). The CDR3 extends over 17 amino acids. Trimming cost V 4 bases and J 4 bases, with 20 bases left between them. Germline CDR1 is SGHTA and CDR2 is FQGNSA. CDR3 bases: TGTGCCAGCAGCTCTCGCCGTTGGGGGGAAGGGAATCAGCCCCAGCATTTT. Encoded protein: CASSSRRWGEGNQPQHF.

The V call is TRBV18, the J call TRBJ1-4, with 7 nucleotides matching TRBD1. Trimming took 9 bases from V and 5 from J; bases not matched to a gene: 6. Germline CDR1 and CDR2: KGHSH and LQKENI. The CDR3 has 13 residues. The CDR3 nucleotides read TGTGCCAGTTCGGGACAGCCAAATGAAAAACTGTTTTTT. Translating gives CASSGQPNEKLFF.

This clonotype was picked up one time. This chain joins TRBV28 and TRBJ1-2, with TRBD1 matching 9 bases. Per the germline V gene, CDR1 is MDHEN and CDR2 is SYDVKM. V dropped 6 bases and J dropped 2; count of bases not matched to a gene: 7. The CDR3 extends over 15 amino acids. This chain's CDR3 is CASSQQGAGNYGYTF. Here the CDR3 DNA reads TGTGCCAGCAGCCAACAGGGGGCGGGAAACTATGGCTACACCTTC.

V is TRBV6-2 or TRBV6-3 and J is TRBJ2-1; D is uncertain. The CDR3 consists of 12 residues. Germline V gene data show CDR1 as MNHEY and CDR2 as SVGEGT. The V end lost 6 bases, the J end lost 9 bases, and 12 bases lay between the germline ends. Here the CDR3 DNA reads TGTGCCAGCAGACCATTAGCAGGTGAGCAGTTCTTC. Residues: CASRPLAGEQFF.

V usage is TRBV2 and J usage is TRBJ1-5, with no clear D. V was cut by 10 bases and J by 2 bases, with 15 bases left in between. Germline V gene data show CDR1 as SNHLY and CDR2 as FYNNEI. This CDR3 has 14 residues. The CDR3 bases are TGTGCCACCTCCCAGGAGAGGGGCAATCAGCCCCAGCATTTT. Its translation: CATSQERGNQPQHF.